This paragraph covers one T cell receptor beta chain sequence. Its antigen is undetermined. The data are from a study of OX40 agonist ivuxolimab in advanced cancers. Study information: The treatment was a fully human IgG2 OX40 agonist, ivuxolimab. Each patient was given ivuxolimab into a vein every 2 weeks, at 0.01 to 10 mg/kg. A mean age of approximately 64 years, range about 23 to 90, was recorded, and 70% to 85% were male.

V shed 4 bases and J shed 13 bases, with 18 bases lying between them. CDR3 length equals 14 residues. CDR1 is SGHRS and CDR2 is YFSETQ in the germline V gene. Clones were read by immunoSEQ multiplex PCR, and TCRdb kept only the in-frame ones, dropping some. The table has around 62,000 clones, about 77% seen once. The study, taken as a whole, reports: CD8+ T cells were the subset that, on average, had more expanded clones than CD4+.

Specimen: CD4+ or CD8+ T cells sorted from blood, collected in a trial of the OX40 agonist ivuxolimab. The clonotype was recovered from an adult with an advanced solid tumor such as melanoma, head and neck, liver or kidney cancer. The chain couples TRBV5-1 to TRBJ1-6; possible D gene TRBD1, 5 bases. The CDR3 is CASSPSGETSPLHF. The CDR3 DNA reads TGCGCCAGCAGCCCCTCGGGGGAAACTTCGCCCCTCCACTTT.